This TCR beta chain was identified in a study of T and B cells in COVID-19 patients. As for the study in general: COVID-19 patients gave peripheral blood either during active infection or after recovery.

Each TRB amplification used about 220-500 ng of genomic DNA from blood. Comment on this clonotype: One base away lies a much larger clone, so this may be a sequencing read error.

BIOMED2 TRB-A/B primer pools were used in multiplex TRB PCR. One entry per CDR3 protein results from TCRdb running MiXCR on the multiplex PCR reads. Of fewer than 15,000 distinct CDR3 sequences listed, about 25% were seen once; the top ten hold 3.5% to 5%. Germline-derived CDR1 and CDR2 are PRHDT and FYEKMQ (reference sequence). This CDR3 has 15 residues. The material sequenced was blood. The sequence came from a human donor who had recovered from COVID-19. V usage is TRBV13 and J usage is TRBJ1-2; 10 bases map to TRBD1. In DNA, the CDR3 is TGTGTCAGCAGCACCCGGACAGGGGGAACCTATGGCTACACCTTC. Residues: CVSSTRTGGTYGYTF. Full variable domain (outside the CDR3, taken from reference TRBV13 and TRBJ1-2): AAGVIQSPRHLIKEKRETATLKCYPIPRHDTVYWYQQGPGQDPQFLISFYEKMQSDKGSIPDRFSAQQFSDYHSELNMSSLELGDSALYFCVSSTRTGGTYGYTFGSGTRLTVV.